The source of this T cell receptor (beta chain) is a study of OX40 agonist ivuxolimab in advanced cancers. The wider study: The treatment was a fully human IgG2 OX40 agonist, ivuxolimab.

Looked up from germline, CDR1 is SGHNT and CDR2 is YYREEE (reference sequence). V lost 0 bases to trimming and J lost 12 bases, with 13 bases between them. The CDR3 totals 12 residues. The sampling schedule covered blood at baseline, cycle 4 day 1, and cycle 7 day 1. The protocol was immunoSEQ multiplex PCR, while the TCRdb copy is restricted to in-frame clones and leaves out a portion. The repertoire holds roughly 58,000 clones, with around 88% as singletons. This sequence was found in an adult with an advanced solid tumor such as melanoma, head and neck, liver or kidney cancer. The sample in question was CD4+ or CD8+ T cells sorted from blood, obtained in a trial of the OX40 agonist ivuxolimab. The V and J genes are TRBV5-4 and TRBJ2-7; a possible D gene is TRBD2 (5 bases). The CDR3 sequence is CASSLGGSSPYF. The CDR3 DNA is TGTGCCAGCAGCTTGGGTGGGTCTAGCCCGTACTTC.